This T cell receptor (beta chain) was identified during a study of T cell clones after liver transplantation. Looking at the study overall: TCRbeta sequencing after a pre-transplant mixed lymphocyte reaction identified graft-donor-reactive clones, later tracked in post-transplant blood. Standard immunosuppression, with no induction, continued until 12-24 months after transplant. Study-wide findings and caveats: Post-transplant time points were not standardized, so conclusions are preliminary.

Details on this clone: Its antigen is undetermined.

Method: immunoSEQ multiplex PCR; TCRdb's copy keeps in-frame clones and lacks some. In the table there are tens of thousands of clones, 60% to 75% of which are singletons. J was trimmed by 6 bases and V by 4 bases; bases with no gene match: 7. The CDR3 contains 16 residues. Looked up from germline, CDR1 is SGHNT and CDR2 is YYREEE (reference sequence). The input for sequencing was CD4+ T cells from blood, taken at the 22-month timepoint. The TCR was taken from a human patient who received a liver transplant. The T cells may partly be graft donor cells. The rearrangement links TRBV5-4 to TRBJ2-3, with 14 positions matching TRBD2. This CDR3 reads CASSQTSGGALDTQYF. In DNA form, the CDR3 reads TGTGCCAGCAGCCAGACTAGCGGGGGGGCCTTGGATACGCAGTATTTT.